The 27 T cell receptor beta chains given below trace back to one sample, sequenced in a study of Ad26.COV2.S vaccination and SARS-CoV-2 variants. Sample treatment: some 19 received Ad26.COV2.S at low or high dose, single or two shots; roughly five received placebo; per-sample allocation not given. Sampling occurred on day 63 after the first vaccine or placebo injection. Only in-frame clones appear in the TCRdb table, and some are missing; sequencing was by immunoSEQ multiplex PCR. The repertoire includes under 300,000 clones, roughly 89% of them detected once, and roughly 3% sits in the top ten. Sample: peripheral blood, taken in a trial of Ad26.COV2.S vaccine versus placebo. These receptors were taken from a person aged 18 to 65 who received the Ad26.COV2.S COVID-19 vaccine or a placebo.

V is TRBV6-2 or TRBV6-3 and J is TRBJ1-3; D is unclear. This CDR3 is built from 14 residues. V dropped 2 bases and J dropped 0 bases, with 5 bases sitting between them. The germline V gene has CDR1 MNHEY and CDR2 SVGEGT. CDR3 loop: CASSYVVSGNTIYF. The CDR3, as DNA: TGTGCCAGCAGTTACGTGGTCTCTGGAAACACCATATATTTT.

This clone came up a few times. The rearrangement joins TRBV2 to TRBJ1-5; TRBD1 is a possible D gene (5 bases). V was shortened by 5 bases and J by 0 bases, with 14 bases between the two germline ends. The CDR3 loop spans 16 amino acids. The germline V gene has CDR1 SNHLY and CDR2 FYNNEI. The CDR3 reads CASSPRQTHSNQPQHF. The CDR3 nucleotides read TGTGCCAGCAGTCCACGACAGACTCATAGCAATCAGCCCCAGCATTTT.

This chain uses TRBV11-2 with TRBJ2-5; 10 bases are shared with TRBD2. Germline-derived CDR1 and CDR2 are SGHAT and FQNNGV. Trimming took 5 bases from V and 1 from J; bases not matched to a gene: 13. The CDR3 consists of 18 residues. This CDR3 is CASSPNLGASGGQETQYF. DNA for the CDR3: TGTGCCAGCAGCCCCAACCTGGGGGCTAGCGGGGGCCAAGAGACCCAGTACTTC.

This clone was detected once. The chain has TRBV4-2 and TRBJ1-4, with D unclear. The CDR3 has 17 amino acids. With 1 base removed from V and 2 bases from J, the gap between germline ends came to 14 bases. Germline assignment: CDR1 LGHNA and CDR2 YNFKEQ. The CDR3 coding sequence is TGTGCCAGCAGCCAAGGACGTCTAGAGAGCACTAATGAAAAACTGTTTTTT. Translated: CASSQGRLESTNEKLFF.

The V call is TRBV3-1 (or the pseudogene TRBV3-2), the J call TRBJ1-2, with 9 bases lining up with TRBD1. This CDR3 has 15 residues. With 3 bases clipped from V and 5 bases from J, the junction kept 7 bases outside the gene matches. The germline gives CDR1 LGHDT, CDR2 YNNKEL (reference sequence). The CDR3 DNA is TGTGCCAGCAGCCACGGGGACAGGGTGGGGTATGGCTACACCTTC. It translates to CASSHGDRVGYGYTF.

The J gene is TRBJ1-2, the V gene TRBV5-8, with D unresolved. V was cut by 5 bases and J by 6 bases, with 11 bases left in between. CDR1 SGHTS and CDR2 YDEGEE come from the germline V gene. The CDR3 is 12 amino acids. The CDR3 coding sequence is TGTGCCAGCAGTGGGAGGGTGGATGGCTACACCTTC. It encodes CASSGRVDGYTF. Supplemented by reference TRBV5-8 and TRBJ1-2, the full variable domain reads EAGVTQSPTHLIKTRGQQATLRCSPISGHTSVYWYQQALGLGLQFLLWYDEGEERNRGNFPPRFSGRQFPNYSSELNVNALELEDSALYLCASSGRVDGYTFGSGTRLTVV.

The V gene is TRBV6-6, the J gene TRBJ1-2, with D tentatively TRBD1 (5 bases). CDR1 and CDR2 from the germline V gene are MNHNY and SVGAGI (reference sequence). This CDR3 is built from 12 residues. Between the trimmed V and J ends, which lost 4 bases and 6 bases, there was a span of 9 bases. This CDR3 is CASSSRGDGYTF. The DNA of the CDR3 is TGTGCCAGCAGTTCACGGGGGGATGGCTACACCTTC.

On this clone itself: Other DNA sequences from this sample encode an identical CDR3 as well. The CDR3 here is CASSPSNEKLFF. DNA of the CDR3: TGTGCCAGCTCACCCTCTAATGAAAAACTGTTTTTT. The V gene is TRBV18, the J gene TRBJ1-4; D is uncertain. This CDR3 is built from 12 residues. Trimming took off 3 bases at V and 3 bases at J, with 2 bases between the two ends. Looked up from germline, CDR1 is KGHSH and CDR2 is LQKENI.

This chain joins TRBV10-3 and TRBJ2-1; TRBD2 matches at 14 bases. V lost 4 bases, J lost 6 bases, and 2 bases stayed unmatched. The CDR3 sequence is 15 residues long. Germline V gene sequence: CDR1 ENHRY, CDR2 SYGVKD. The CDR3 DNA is TGTGCCATCAGTGCCGGGACTAGCGGGAGCAATGAGCAGTTCTTC. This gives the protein CAISAGTSGSNEQFF.

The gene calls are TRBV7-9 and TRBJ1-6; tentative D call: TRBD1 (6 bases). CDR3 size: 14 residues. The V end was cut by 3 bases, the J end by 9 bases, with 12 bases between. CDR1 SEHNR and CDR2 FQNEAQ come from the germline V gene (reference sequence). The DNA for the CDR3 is TGTGCCAGCAGCTTCGGACAGAGGTCTTCACCCCTCCACTTT. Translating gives CASSFGQRSSPLHF.

The CDR3 nucleotides read TGCGCCAGCAGCCAAGATTGGAGGGGATCTGGGGAGCTGTTTTTT. This gives the protein CASSQDWRGSGELFF. The J gene is TRBJ2-2, the V gene TRBV4-3, with D possibly TRBD2 on 6 matching bases. The CDR3 has 15 residues. Germline values: CDR1 LGHNA, CDR2 YSLEER. V gave up 0 bases and J gave up 8 bases, with 13 bases separating them.

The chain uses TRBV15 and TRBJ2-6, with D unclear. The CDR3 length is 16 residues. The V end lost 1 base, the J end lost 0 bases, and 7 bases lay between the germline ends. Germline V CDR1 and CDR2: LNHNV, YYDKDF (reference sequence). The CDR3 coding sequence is TGTGCCACCAGCAGAGCCCTACGCTCTGGGGCCAACGTCCTGACTTTC. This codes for CATSRALRSGANVLTF.

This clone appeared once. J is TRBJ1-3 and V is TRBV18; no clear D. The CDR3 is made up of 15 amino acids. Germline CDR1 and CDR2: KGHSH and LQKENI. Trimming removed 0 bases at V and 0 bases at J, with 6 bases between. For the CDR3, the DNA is TGTGCCAGCTCACCACCCCTACTCTCTGGAAACACCATATATTTT. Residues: CASSPPLLSGNTIYF.

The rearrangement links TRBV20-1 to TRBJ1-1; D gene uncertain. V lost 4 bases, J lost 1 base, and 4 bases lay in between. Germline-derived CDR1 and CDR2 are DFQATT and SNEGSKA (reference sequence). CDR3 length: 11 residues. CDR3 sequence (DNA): TGCAGTGCTAACAGGAACACTGAAGCTTTCTTT. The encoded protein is CSANRNTEAFF.

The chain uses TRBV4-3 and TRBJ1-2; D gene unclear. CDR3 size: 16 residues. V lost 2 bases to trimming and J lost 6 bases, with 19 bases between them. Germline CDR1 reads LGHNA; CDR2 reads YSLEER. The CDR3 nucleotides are TGCGCCAGCAGCCAACTCACGGGCCAAACTTGGGATGGCTACACCTTC. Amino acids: CASSQLTGQTWDGYTF.

DNA of the CDR3: TGTGCCAGTAGCTCTGAGACCGGGACGGTGAACACTGAAGCTTTCTTT. Protein sequence: CASSSETGTVNTEAFF. The rearrangement links TRBV19 to TRBJ1-1; D is perhaps TRBD1 (5 bases). The V end was cut by 6 bases, the J end by 0 bases, with 17 bases between. The CDR3 totals 16 residues. Germline CDR1 is LNHDA and CDR2 is SQIVND (reference sequence). Full variable domain (remainder filled in from reference TRBV19 and TRBJ1-1): DGGITQSPKYLFRKEGQNVTLSCEQNLNHDAMYWYRQDPGQGLRLIYYSQIVNDFQKGDIAEGYSVSREKKESFPLTVTSAQKNPTAFYLCASSSETGTVNTEAFFGQGTRLTVV.

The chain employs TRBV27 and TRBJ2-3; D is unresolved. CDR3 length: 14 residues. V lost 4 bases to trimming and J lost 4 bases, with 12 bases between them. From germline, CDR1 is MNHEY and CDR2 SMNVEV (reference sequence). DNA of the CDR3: TGTGCCAGCAGTTCTGGGTGGGTCGCAGATACGCAGTATTTT. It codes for CASSSGWVADTQYF.

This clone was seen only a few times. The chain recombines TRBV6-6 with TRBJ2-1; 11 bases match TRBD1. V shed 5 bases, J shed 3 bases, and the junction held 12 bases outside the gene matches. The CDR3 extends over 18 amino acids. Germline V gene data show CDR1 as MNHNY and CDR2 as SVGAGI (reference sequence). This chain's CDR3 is CASSLWTGGEAYYNEQFF. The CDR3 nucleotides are TGTGCCAGCAGTCTATGGACAGGGGGCGAGGCCTACTACAATGAGCAGTTCTTC.

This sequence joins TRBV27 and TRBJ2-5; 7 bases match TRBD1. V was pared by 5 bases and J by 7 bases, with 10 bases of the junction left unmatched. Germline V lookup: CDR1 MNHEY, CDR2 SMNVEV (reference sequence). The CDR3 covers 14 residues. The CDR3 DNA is TGTGCCAGCAGTCCCCTTCCGGGACAGTCGACCCAGTACTTC. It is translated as CASSPLPGQSTQYF.

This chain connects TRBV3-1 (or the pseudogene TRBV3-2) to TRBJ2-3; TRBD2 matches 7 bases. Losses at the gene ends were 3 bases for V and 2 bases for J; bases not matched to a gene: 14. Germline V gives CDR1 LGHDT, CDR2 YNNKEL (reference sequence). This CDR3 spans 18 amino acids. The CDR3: CASSQGGMTAPFTDTQYF. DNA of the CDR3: TGTGCCAGCAGCCAGGGGGGGATGACGGCCCCCTTCACAGATACGCAGTATTTT.

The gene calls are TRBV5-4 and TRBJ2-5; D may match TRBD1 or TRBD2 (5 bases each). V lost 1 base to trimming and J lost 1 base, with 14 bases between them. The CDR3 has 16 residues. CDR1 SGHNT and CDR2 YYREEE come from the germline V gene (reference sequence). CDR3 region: CASSLTGARTQETQYF. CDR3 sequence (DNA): TGTGCCAGCAGCTTGACCGGGGCGCGTACCCAAGAGACCCAGTACTTC. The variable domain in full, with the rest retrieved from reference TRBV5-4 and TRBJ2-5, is ETGVTQSPTHLIKTRGQQVTLRCSSQSGHNTVSWYQQALGQGPQFIFQYYREEENGRGNFPPRFSGLQFPNYSSELNVNALELDDSALYLCASSLTGARTQETQYFGPGTRLLVL.

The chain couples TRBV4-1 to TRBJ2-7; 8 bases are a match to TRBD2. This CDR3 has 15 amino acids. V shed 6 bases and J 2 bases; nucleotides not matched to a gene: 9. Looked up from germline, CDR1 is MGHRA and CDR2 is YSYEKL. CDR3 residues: CASSPSGGHTYEQYF. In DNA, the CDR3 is TGCGCCAGCAGTCCAAGCGGGGGCCATACCTACGAGCAGTACTTC.

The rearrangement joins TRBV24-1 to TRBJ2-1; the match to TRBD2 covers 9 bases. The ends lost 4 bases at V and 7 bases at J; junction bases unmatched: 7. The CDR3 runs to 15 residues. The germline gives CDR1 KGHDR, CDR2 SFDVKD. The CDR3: CATSDPASGENEQFF. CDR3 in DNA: TGTGCCACCAGTGACCCGGCTAGCGGGGAGAATGAGCAGTTCTTC.

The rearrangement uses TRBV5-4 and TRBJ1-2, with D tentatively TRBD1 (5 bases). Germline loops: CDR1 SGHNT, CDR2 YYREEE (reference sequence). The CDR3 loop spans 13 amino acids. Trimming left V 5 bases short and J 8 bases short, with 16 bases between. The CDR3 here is CASRPQGSDGYTF. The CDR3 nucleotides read TGTGCCAGCAGACCTCAGGGAAGTGACGGCTACACCTTC.

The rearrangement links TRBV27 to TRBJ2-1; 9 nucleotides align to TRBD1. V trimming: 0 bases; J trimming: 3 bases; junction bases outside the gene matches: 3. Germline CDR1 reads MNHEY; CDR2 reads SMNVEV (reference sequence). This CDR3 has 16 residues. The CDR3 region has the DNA TGTGCCAGCAGTTTATCCGGGACAGGGATCTACAATGAGCAGTTCTTC. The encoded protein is CASSLSGTGIYNEQFF.

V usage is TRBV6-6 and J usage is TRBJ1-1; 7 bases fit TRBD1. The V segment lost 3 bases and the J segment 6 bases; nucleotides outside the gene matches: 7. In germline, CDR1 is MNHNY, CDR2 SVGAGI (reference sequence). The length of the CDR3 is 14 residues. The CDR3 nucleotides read TGTGCCAGCAGTTATTCCGACAGGGACCCTGAAGCTTTCTTT. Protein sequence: CASSYSDRDPEAFF.

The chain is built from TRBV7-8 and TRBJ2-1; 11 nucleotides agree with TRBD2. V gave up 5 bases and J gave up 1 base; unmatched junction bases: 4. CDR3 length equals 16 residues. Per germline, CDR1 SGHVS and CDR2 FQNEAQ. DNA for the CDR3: TGTGCCAGCAGCGGGGTAGCGGGGGGGTCCTACAATGAGCAGTTCTTC. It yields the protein CASSGVAGGSYNEQFF.